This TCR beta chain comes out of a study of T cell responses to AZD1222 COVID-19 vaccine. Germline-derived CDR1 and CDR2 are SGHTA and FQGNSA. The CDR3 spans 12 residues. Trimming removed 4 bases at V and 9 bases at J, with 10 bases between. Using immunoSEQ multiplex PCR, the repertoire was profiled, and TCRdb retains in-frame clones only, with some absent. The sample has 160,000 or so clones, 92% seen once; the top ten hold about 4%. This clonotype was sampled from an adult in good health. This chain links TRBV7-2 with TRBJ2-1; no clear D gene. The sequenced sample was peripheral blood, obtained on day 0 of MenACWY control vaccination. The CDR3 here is CASSYSLAEQFF. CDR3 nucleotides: TGTGCCAGCAGCTACTCACTGGCTGAGCAGTTCTTC.